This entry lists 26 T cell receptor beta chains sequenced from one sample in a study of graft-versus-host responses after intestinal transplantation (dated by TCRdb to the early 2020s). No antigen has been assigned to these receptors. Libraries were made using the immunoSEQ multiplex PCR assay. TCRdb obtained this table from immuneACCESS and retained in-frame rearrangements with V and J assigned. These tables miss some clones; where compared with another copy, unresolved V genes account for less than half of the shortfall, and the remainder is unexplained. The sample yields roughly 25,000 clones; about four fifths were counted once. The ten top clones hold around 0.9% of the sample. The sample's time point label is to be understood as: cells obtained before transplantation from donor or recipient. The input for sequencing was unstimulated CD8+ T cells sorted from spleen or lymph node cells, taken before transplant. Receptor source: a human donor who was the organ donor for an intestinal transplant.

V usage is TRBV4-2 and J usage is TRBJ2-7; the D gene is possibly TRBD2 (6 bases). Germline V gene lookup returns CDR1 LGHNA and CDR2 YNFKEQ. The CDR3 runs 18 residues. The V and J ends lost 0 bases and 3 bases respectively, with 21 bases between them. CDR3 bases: TGTGCCAGCAGCCAAGAAAGATGGCTAGCGAGTTTGTTCTACGAGCAGTACTTC. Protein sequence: CASSQERWLASLFYEQYF.

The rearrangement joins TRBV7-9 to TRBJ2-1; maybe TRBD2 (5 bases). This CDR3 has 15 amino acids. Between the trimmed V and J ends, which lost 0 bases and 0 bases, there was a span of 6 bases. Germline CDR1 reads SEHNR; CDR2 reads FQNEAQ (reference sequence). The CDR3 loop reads CASSLAGSSYNEQFF. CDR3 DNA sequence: TGTGCCAGCAGCTTAGCGGGGAGCTCCTACAATGAGCAGTTCTTC.

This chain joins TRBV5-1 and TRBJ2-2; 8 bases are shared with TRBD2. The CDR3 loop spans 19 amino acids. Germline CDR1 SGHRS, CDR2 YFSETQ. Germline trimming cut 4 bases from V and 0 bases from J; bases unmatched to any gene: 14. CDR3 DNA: TGCGCCAGCAGCCACCTCCGACCCGGGACTAGATCGAACACCGGGGAGCTGTTTTTT. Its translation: CASSHLRPGTRSNTGELFF.

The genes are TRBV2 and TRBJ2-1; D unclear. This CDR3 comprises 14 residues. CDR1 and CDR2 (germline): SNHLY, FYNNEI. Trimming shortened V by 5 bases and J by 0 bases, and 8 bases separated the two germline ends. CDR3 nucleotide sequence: TGTGCCAGCAGTCTAGAGAGCTCCTACAATGAGCAGTTCTTC. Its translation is CASSLESSYNEQFF.

The DNA for the CDR3 is TGTGCCAGCAGCGCCTCTAGCACAGATACGCAGTATTTT. Its protein product is CASSASSTDTQYF. This rearrangement joins TRBV9 to TRBJ2-3, with D hard to call. The V end lost 3 bases, the J end lost 0 bases, and 5 bases lay between the germline ends. CDR3 size: 13 residues. Germline V CDR1 and CDR2: SGDLS, YYNGEE.

The CDR3 coding sequence is TGTGCCAGCCTAGCTTATGGGAATGAGCAGTTCTTC. Translation gives CASLAYGNEQFF. V gene TRBV13 combines with J gene TRBJ2-1; a weak D match, TRBD2 (5 bases). The length of the CDR3 is 12 residues. Trimming removed 8 bases from V and 7 bases from J, with 12 bases in between. The germline gives CDR1 PRHDT, CDR2 FYEKMQ (reference sequence).

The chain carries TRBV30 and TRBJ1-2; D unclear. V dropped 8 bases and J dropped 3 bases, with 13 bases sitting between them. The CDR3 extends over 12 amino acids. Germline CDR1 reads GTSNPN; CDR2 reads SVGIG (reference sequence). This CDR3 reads CALDGRYYGYTF. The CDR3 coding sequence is TGTGCCCTCGACGGACGGTACTATGGCTACACCTTC.

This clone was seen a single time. This CDR3 is CASSYGAGRAYEQYF. CDR3 in DNA: TGTGCCAGCAGTTACGGGGCAGGGAGGGCCTACGAGCAGTACTTC. The J gene is TRBJ2-7, the V gene TRBV6-5, with 7 bases that match TRBD2. The CDR3 totals 15 residues. V shed 2 bases, J shed 2 bases, and the junction held 6 bases outside the gene matches. Germline-derived CDR1 and CDR2 are MNHEY and SVGAGI.

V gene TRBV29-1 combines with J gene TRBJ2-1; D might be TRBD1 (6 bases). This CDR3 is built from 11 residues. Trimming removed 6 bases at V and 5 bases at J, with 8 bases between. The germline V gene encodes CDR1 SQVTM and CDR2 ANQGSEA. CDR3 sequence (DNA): TGCAGCGTCGGACAGAACAATGAGCAGTTCTTC. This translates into CSVGQNNEQFF.

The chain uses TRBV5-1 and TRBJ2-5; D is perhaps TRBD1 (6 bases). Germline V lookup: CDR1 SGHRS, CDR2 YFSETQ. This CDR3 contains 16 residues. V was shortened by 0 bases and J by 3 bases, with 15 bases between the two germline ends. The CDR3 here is CASSLGQGYVKETQYF. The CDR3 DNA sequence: TGCGCCAGCAGCTTGGGGCAGGGGTATGTGAAAGAGACCCAGTACTTC.

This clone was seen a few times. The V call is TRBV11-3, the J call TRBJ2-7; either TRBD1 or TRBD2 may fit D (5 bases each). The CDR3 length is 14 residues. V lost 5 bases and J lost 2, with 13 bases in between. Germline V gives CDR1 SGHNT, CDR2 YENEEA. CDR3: CASSPRDGTYEQYF. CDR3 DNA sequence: TGTGCCAGCAGCCCCCGGGACGGAACCTACGAGCAGTACTTC.

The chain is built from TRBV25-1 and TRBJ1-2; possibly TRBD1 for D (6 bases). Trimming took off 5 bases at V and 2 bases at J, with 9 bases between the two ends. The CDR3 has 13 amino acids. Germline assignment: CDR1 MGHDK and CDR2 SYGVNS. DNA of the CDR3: TGTGCCAGCAGTTCCGGGACAAACTATGGCTACACCTTC. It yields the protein CASSSGTNYGYTF.

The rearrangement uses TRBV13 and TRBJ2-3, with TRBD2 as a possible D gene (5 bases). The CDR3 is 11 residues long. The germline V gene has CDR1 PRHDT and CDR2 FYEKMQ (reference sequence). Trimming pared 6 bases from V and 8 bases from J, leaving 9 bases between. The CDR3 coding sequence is TGTGCCAGCAGTCCCGAGGGTACGCAGTATTTT. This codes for CASSPEGTQYF.

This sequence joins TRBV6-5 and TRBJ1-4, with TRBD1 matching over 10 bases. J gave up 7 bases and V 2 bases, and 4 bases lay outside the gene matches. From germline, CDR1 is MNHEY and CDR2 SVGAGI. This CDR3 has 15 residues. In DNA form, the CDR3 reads TGTGCCAGCAGTTACCGCGGACAGGGGGGTGAAAAACTGTTTTTT. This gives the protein CASSYRGQGGEKLFF.

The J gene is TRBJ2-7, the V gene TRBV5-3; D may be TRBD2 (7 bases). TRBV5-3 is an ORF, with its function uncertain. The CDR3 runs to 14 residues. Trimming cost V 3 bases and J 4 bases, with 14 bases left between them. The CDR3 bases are TGTGCCAGAAGCTCTTTAGGGGGGGGGTACGAGCAGTACTTC. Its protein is CARSSLGGGYEQYF.

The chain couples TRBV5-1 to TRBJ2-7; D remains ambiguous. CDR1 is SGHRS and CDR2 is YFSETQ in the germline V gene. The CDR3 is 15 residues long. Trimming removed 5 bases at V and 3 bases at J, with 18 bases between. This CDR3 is CASSSSASGFYEQYF. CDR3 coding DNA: TGCGCCAGCAGTTCAAGCGCGTCTGGTTTCTACGAGCAGTACTTC.

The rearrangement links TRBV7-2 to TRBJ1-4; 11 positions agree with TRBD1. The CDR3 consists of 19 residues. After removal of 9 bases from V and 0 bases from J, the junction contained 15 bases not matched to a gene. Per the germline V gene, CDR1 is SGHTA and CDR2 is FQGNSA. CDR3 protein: CASFFIRDRGTATNEKLFF. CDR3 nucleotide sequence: TGTGCCAGTTTTTTCATCCGGGACAGGGGGACTGCAACTAATGAAAAACTGTTTTTT. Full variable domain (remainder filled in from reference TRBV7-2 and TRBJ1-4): GAGVSQSPSNKVTEKGKDVELRCDPISGHTALYWYRQSLGQGLEFLIYFQGNSAPDKSGLPSDRFSAERTGGSVSTLTIQRTQQEDSAVYLCASFFIRDRGTATNEKLFFGSGTQLSVL.

CDR3 loop: CASSLDNNYGYTF. The CDR3 DNA reads TGTGCCAGCAGCTTGGACAATAACTATGGCTACACCTTC. The rearrangement links TRBV5-8 to TRBJ1-2; D ambiguous. V was pared by 0 bases and J by 1 base, with 4 bases between. The CDR3 is 13 amino acids. Germline values: CDR1 SGHTS, CDR2 YDEGEE.

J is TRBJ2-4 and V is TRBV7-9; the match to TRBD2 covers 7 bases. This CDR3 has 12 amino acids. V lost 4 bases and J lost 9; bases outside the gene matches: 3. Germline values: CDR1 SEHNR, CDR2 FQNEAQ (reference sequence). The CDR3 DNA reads TGTGCCAGCAGCTCCGGGGGGTCCATTCAGTACTTC. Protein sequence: CASSSGGSIQYF.

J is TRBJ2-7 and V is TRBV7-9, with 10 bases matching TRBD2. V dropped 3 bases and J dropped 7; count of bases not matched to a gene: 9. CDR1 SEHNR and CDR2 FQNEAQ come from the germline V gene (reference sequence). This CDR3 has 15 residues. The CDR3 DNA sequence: TGTGCCAGCAGCTTCCTGCTAGCGGGAGTCAAAGAGCAGTACTTC. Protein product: CASSFLLAGVKEQYF.

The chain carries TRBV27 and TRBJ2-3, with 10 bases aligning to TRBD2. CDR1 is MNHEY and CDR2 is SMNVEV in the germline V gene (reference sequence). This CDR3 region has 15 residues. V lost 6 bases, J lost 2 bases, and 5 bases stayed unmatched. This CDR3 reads CASRLAGTFTDTQYF. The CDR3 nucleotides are TGTGCCAGCAGACTAGCGGGGACTTTCACAGATACGCAGTATTTT.

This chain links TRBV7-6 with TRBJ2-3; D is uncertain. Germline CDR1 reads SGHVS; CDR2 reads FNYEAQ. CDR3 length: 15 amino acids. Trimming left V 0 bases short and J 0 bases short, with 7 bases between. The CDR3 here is CASSLAPSSTDTQYF. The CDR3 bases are TGTGCCAGCAGCTTAGCTCCCAGTAGCACAGATACGCAGTATTTT.

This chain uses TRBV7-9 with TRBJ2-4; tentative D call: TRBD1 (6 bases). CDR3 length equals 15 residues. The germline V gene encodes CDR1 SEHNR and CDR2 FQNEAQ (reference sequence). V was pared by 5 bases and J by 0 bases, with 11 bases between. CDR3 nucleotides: TGTGCCAGCAGCCCAGGGGCACTAGCCAAAAACATTCAGTACTTC. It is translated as CASSPGALAKNIQYF. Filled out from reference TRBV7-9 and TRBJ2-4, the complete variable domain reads DTGVSQNPRHKITKRGQNVTFRCDPISEHNRLYWYRQTLGQGPEFLTYFQNEAQLEKSRLLSDRFSAERPKGSFSTLEIQRTEQGDSAMYLCASSPGALAKNIQYFGAGTRLSVL.

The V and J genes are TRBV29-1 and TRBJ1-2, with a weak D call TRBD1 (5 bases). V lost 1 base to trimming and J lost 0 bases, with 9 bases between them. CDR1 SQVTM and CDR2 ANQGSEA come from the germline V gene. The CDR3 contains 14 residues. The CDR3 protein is CSVEVWGTNYGYTF. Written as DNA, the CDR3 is TGCAGCGTTGAAGTATGGGGGACTAACTATGGCTACACCTTC.

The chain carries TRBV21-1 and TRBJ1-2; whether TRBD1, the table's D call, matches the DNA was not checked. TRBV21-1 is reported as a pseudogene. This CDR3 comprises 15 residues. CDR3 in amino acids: CASSKYHRTNYGYTF. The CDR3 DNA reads TGTGCCAGCAGCAAATATCACAGGACTAACTATGGCTACACCTTC.

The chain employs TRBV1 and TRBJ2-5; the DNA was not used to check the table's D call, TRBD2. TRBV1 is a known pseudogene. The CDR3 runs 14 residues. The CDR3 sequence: CTSSQDKKEETQYF. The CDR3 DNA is TGCACCAGCAGCCAAGATAAAAAGGAGGAGACCCAGTACTTC.